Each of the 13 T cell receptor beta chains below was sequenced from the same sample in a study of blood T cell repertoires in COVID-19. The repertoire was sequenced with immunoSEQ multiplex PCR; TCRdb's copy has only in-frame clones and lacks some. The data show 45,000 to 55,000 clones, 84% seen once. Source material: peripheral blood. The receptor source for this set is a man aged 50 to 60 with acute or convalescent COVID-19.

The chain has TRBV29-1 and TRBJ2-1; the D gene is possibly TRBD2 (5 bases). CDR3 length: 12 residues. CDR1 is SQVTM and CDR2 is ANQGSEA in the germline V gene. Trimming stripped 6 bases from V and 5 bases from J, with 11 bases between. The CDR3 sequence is CSVGERDNEQFF. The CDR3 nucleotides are TGCAGCGTGGGAGAAAGGGACAATGAGCAGTTCTTC.

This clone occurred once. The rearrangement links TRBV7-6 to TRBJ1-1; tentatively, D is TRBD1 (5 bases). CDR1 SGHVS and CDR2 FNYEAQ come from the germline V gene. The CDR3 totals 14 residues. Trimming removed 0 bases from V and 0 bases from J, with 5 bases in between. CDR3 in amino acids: CASSLATVNTEAFF. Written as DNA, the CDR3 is TGTGCCAGCAGCTTAGCGACAGTGAACACTGAAGCTTTCTTT.

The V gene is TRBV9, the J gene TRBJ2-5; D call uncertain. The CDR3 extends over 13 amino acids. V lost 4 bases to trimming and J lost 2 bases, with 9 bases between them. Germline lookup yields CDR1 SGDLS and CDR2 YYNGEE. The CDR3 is CASSRAAQETQYF. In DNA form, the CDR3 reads TGTGCCAGCAGCCGTGCGGCGCAAGAGACCCAGTACTTC.

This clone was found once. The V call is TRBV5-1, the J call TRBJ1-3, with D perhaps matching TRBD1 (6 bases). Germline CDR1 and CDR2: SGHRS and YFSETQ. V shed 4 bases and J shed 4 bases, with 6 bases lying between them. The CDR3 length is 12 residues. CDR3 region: CASSGTGNTIYF. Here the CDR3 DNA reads TGCGCCAGCAGCGGGACAGGAAACACCATATATTTT.

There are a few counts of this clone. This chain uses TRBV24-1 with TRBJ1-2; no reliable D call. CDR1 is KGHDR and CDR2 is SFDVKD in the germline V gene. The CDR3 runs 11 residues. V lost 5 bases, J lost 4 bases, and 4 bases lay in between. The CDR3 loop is CATSGGYGYTF. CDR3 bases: TGTGCCACCAGTGGCGGCTATGGCTACACCTTC.

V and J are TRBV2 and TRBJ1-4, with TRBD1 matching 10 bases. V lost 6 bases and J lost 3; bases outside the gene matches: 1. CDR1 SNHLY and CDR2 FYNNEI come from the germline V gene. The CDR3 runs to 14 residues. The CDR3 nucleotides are TGTGCCAGCAGAGACAGGGGGCCTAATGAAAAACTGTTTTTT. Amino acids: CASRDRGPNEKLFF.

Here the CDR3 DNA reads TGTGCCATCAGTTCTCGGACAGGGGGCTATGGCTACACCTTC. Translated, it gives CAISSRTGGYGYTF. The rearrangement joins TRBV10-3 to TRBJ1-2, with 10 bases matching TRBD1. Per germline, CDR1 ENHRY and CDR2 SYGVKD. V lost 5 bases, J lost 4 bases, and 4 bases stayed unmatched. The length of the CDR3 is 14 residues.

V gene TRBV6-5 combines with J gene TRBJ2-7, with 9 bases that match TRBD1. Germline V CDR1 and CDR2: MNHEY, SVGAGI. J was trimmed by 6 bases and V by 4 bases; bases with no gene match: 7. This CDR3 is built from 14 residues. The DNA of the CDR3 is TGTGCCAGCAGTTTCGACCGGGACAGGGCCGAGCAGTACTTC. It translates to CASSFDRDRAEQYF.

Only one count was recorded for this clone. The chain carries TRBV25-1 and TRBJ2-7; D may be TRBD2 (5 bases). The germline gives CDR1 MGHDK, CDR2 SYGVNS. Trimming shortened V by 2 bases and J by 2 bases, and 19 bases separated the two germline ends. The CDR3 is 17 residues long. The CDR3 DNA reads TGTGCCAGCAGTGAACATCTGGAGGTCGGTGCGGCCTACGAGCAGTACTTC. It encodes CASSEHLEVGAAYEQYF.

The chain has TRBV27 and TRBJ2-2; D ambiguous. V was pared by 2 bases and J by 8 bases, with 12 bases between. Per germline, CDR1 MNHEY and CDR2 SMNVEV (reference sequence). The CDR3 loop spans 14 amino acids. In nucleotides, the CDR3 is TGTGCCAGCAGTTTAGGAGCGACGGTAGGGGAGCTGTTTTTT. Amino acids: CASSLGATVGELFF.

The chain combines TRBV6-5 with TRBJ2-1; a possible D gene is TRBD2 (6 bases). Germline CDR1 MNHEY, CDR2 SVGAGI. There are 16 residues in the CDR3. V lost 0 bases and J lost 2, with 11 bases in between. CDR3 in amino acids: CASSYSGRGPYNEQFF. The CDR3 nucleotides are TGTGCCAGCAGTTACTCGGGGCGGGGTCCCTACAATGAGCAGTTCTTC.

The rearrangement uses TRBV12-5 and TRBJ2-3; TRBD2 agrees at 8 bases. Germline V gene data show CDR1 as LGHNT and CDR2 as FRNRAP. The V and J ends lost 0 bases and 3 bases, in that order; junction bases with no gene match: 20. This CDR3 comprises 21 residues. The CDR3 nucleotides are TGTGCTAGTGGTTTGGTAAGGACGGGCTATACACTTAGCGGGAAGACAGATACGCAGTATTTT. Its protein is CASGLVRTGYTLSGKTDTQYF.

CDR3 DNA sequence: TGTGCCAGCAGCGTAGGGACAGGGAGTAATGAAAAACTGTTTTTT. Translating it yields CASSVGTGSNEKLFF. This chain links TRBV9 with TRBJ1-4, with 8 positions matching TRBD1. The J segment lost 4 bases and the V segment lost 0 bases, leaving 2 bases of the junction unmatched. The CDR3 loop spans 15 amino acids. Germline V gene sequence: CDR1 SGDLS, CDR2 YYNGEE.